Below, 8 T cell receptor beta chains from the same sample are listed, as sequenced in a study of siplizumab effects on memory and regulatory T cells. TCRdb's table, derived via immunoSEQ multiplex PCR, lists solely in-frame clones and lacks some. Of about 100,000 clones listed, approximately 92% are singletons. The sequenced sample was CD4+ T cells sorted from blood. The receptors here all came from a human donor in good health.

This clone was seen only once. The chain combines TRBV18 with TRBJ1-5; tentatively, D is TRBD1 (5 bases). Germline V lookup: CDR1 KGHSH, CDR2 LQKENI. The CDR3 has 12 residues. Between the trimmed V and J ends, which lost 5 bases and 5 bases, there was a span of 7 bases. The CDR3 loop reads CASSFRDQPQHF. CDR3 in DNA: TGTGCCAGCTCATTCAGGGATCAGCCCCAGCATTTT.

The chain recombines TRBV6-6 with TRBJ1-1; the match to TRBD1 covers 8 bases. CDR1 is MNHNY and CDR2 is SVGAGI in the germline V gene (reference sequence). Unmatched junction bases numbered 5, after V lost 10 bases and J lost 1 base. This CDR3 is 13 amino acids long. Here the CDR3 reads CATQGARNTEAFF. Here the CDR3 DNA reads TGTGCCACCCAGGGGGCGCGGAACACTGAAGCTTTCTTT.

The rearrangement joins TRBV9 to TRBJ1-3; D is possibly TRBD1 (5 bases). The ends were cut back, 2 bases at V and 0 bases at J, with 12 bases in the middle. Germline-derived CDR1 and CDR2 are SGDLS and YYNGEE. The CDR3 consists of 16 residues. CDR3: CASSVAGTDSGNTIYF. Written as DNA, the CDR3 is TGTGCCAGCAGCGTTGCCGGGACGGACTCTGGAAACACCATATATTTT.

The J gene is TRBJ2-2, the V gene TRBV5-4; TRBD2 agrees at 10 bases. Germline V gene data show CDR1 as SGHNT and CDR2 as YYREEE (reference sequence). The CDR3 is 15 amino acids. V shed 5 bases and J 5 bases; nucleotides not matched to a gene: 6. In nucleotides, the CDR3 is TGTGCCAGCAGACAGCGGGGGGGCCCTACCGGGGAGCTGTTTTTT. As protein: CASRQRGGPTGELFF.

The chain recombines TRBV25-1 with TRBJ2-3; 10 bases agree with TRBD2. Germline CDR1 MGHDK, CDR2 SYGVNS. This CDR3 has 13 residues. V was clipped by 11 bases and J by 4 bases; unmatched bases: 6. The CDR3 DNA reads TGTGCCTACAGAAGCGGGGGGGCAGATACGCAGTATTTT. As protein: CAYRSGGADTQYF.

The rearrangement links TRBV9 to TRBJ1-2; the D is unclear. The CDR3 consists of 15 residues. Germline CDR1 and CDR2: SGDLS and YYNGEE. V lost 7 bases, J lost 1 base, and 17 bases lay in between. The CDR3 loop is CASGSGRANNYGYTF. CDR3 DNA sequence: TGTGCCAGCGGGTCAGGAAGGGCTAATAACTATGGCTACACCTTC. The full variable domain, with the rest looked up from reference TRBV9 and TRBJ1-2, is DSGVTQTPKHLITATGQRVTLRCSPRSGDLSVYWYQQSLDQGLQFLIQYYNGEERAKGNILERFSAQQFPDLHSELNLSSLELGDSALYFCASGSGRANNYGYTFGSGTRLTVV.

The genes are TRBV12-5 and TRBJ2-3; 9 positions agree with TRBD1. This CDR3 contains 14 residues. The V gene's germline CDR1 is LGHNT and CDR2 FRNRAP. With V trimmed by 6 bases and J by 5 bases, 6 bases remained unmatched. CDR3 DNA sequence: TGTGCTAGTGGCTCGGACAGGGGTCGAGATACGCAGTATTTT. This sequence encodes CASGSDRGRDTQYF.

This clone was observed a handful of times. The CDR3, as DNA: TGCGCCAGCAGCCCCAAGGGTGGGGAGCTGTTTTTT. Its protein is CASSPKGGELFF. The genes are TRBV5-1 and TRBJ2-2, with no clear D. There are 12 residues in the CDR3. The germline CDR1 and CDR2 sequences are SGHRS and YFSETQ. V was shortened by 4 bases and J by 8 bases, with 9 bases between the two germline ends.